This TCR beta chain was observed in a study of shared clonotypes between healthy human individuals. Background on the study: Per donor, three plates held CD4 naive cells, three held CD4 memory, two held CD8 naive and one held CD8 memory.

The V gene lost 3 bases and the J gene lost 5 bases, with 10 bases spanning the gap. CDR3 length equals 14 residues. CDR1 is MNHEY, CDR2 SMNVEV, per germline (reference sequence). Only in-frame clones appear in the TCRdb table, and some are missing; sequencing was by immunoSEQ multiplex PCR. The repertoire holds around 2.5 million clones, with roughly 93% as singletons. All of the donors resided in Nashville, Tennessee, and each was a Caucasian adult. The source is a man aged 18 to 29 in good health. Some clones in this sample may be carry-over from other donors' samples. This chain links TRBV27 with TRBJ2-2; D unresolved. Material for sequencing was naive CD4+ T cells from PBMCs. Subset reported: CD45RA+ positively selected. The DNA for the CDR3 is TGTGCCAGCAGTTTCCTCTCGTGGACCGGGGAGCTGTTTTTT. It codes for CASSFLSWTGELFF.